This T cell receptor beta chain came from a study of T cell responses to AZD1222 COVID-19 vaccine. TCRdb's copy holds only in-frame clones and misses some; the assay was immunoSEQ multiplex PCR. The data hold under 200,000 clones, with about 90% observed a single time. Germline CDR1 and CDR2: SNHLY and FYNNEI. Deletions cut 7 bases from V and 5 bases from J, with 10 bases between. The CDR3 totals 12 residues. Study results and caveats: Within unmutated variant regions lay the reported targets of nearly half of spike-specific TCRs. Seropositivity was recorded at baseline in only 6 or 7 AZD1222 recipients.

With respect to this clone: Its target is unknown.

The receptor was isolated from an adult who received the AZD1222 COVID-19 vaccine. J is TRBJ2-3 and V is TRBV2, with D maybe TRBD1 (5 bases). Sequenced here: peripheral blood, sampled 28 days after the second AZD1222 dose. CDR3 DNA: TGTGCCAGCATAGCAGGGATAGATACGCAGTATTTT. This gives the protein CASIAGIDTQYF.